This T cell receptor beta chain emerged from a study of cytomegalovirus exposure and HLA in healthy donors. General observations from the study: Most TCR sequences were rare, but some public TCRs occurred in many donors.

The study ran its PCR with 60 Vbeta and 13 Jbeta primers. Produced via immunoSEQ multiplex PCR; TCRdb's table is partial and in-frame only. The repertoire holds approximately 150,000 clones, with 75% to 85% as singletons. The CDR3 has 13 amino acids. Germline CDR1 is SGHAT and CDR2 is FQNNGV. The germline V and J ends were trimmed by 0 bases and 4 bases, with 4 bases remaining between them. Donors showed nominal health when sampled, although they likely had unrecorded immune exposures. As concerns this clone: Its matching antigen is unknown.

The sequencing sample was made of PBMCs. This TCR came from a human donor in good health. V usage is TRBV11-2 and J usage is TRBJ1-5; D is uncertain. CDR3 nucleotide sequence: TGTGCCAGCAGCTTAGAACAGAATCAGCCCCAGCATTTT. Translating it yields CASSLEQNQPQHF.